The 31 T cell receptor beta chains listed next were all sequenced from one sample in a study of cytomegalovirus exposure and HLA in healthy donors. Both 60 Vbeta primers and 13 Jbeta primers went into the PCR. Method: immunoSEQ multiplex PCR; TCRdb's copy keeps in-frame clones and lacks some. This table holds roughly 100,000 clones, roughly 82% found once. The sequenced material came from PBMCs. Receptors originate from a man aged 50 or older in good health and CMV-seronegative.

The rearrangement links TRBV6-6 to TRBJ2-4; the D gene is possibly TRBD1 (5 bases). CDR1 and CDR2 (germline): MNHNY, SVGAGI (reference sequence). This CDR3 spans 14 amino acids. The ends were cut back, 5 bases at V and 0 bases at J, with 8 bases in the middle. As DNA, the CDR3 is TGTGCCAGCAGTCTCGACAGAGCCAAAAACATTCAGTACTTC. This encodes CASSLDRAKNIQYF.

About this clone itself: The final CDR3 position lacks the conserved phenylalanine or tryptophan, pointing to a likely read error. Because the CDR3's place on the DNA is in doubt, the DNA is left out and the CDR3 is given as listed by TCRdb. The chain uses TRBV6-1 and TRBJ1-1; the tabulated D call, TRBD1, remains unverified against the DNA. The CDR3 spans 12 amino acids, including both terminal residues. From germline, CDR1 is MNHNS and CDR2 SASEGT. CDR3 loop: CASSERNNRARI.

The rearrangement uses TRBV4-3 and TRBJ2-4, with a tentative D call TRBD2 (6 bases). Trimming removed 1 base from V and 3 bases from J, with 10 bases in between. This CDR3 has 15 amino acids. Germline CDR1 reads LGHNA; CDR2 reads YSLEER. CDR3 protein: CASSQVGGGKNIQYF. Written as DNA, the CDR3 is TGCGCCAGCAGCCAAGTCGGGGGAGGCAAAAACATTCAGTACTTC.

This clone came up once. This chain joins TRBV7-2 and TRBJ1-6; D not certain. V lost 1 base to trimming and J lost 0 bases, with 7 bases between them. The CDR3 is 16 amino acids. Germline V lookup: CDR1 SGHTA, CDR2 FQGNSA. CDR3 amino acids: CASSLVADSYNSPLHF. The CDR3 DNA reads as TGTGCCAGCAGCTTAGTTGCAGACTCCTATAATTCACCCCTCCACTTT.

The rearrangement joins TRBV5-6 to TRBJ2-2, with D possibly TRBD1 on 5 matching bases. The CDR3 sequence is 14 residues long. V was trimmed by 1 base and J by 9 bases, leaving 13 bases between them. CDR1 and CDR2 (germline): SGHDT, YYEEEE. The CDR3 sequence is CASSLTGAPRELFF. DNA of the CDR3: TGTGCCAGCAGCTTGACAGGAGCCCCCAGGGAGCTGTTTTTT.

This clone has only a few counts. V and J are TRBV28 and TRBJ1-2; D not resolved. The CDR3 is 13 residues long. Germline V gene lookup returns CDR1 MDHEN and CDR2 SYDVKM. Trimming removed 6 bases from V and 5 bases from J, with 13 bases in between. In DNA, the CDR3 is TGTGCCAGCAGAACCACTCCGGGTTATGGCTACACCTTC. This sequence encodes CASRTTPGYGYTF.

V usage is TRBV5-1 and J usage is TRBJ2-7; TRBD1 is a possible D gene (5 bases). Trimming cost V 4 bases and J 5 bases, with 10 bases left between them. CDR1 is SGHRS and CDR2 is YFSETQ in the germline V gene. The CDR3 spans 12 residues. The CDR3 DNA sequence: TGCGCCAGCAGCCGTACAGGAAACGAGCAGTACTTC. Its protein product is CASSRTGNEQYF.

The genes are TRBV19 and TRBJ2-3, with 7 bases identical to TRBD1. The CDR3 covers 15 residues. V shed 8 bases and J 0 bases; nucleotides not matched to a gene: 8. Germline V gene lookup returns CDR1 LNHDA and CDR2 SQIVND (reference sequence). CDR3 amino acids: CASHAPRGSTDTQYF. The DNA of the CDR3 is TGTGCCAGTCACGCCCCCAGGGGGAGCACAGATACGCAGTATTTT.

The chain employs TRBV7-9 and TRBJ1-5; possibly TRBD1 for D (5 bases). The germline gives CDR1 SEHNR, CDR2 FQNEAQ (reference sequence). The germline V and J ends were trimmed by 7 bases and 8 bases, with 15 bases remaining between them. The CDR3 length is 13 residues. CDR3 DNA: TGTGCCAGCACCCGGGGGGGTGGGGAGCCCCAGCATTTT. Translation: CASTRGGGEPQHF.

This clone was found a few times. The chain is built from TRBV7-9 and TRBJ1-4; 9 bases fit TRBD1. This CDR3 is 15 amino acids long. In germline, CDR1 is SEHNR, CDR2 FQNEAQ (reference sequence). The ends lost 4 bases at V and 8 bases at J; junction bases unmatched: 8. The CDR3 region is CASSSRQGDGEKLFF. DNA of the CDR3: TGTGCCAGCAGCTCGAGACAGGGGGATGGAGAAAAACTGTTTTTT.

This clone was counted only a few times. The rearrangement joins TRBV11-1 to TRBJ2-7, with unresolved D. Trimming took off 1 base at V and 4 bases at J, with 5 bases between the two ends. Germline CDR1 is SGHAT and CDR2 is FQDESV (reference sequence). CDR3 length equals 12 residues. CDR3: CASSLVQYEQYF. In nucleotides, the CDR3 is TGTGCCAGCAGCTTAGTCCAGTACGAGCAGTACTTC.

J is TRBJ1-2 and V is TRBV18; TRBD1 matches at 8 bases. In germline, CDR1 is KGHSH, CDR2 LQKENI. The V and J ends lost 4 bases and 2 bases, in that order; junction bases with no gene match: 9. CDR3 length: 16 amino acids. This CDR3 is CASSRTGLDSNYGYTF. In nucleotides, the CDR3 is TGTGCCAGCTCACGGACAGGGTTAGACTCCAACTATGGCTACACCTTC.

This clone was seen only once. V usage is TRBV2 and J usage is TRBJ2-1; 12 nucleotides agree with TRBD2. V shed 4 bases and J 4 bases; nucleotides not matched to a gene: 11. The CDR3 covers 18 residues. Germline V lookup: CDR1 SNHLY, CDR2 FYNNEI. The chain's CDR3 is CASSAELAGGPYYNEQFF. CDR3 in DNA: TGTGCCAGCAGTGCAGAACTAGCGGGGGGTCCTTATTACAATGAGCAGTTCTTC. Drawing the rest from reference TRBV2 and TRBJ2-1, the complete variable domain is EPEVTQTPSHQVTQMGQEVILRCVPISNHLYFYWYRQILGQKVEFLVSFYNNEISEKSEIFDDQFSVERPDGSNFTLKIRSTKLEDSAMYFCASSAELAGGPYYNEQFFGPGTRLTVL.

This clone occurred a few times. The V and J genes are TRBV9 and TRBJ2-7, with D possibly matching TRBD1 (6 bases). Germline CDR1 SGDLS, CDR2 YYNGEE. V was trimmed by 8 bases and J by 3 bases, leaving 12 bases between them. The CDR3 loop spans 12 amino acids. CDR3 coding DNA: TGTGCCAGTGGGACAAATGACTACGAGCAGTACTTC. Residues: CASGTNDYEQYF.

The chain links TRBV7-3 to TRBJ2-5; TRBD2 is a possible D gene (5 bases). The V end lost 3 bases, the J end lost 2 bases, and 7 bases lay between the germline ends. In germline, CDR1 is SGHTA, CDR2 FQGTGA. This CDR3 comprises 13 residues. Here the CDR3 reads CASSLPGQETQYF. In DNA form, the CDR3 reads TGTGCCAGCAGCTTGCCGGGACAAGAGACCCAGTACTTC.

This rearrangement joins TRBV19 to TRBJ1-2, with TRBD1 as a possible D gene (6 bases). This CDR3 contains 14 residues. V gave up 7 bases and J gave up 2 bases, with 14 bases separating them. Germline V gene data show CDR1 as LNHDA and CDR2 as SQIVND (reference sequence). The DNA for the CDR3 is TGTGCCAGTAATTTACCGGGACACAACTATGGCTACACCTTC. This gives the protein CASNLPGHNYGYTF.

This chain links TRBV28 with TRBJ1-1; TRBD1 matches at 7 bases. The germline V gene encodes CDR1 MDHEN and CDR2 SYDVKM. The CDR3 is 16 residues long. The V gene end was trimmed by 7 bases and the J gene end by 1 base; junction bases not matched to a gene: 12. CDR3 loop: CASKVRQGNPNTEAFF. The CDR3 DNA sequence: TGTGCCAGCAAAGTTAGACAGGGAAATCCGAACACTGAAGCTTTCTTT. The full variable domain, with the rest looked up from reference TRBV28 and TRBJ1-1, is DVKVTQSSRYLVKRTGEKVFLECVQDMDHENMFWYRQDPGLGLRLIYFSYDVKMKEKGDIPEGYSVSREKKERFSLILESASTNQTSMYLCASKVRQGNPNTEAFFGQGTRLTVV.

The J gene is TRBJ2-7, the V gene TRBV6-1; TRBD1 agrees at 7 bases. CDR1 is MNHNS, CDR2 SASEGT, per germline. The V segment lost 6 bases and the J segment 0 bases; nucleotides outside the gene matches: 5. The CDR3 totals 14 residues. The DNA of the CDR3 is TGTGCCAGCAGATGGGACAGCAGCTCCTACGAGCAGTACGTC. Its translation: CASRWDSSSYEQYV.

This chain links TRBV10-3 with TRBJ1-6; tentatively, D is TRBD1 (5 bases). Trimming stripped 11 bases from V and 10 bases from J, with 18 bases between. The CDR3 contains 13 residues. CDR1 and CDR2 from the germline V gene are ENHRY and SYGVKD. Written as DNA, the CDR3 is TGTGCCGCACAGGCGGAGGGCGGGTCACCCCTCCACTTT. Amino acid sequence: CAAQAEGGSPLHF.

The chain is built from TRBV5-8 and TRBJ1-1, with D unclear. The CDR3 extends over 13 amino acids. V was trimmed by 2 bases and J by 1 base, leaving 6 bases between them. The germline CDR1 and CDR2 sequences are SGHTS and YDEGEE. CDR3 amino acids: CASSLGANTEAFF. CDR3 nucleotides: TGTGCCAGCAGCTTAGGAGCGAACACTGAAGCTTTCTTT.

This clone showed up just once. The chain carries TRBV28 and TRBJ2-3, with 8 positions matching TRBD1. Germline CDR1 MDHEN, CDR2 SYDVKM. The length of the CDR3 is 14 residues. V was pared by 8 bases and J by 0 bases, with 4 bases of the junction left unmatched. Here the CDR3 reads CASGQGASTDTQYF. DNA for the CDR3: TGTGCCAGCGGGCAGGGGGCAAGCACAGATACGCAGTATTTT.

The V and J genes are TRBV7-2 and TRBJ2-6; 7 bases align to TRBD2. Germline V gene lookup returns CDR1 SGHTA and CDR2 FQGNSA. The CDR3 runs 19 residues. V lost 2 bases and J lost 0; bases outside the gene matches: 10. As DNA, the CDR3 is TGTGCCAGCAGCTTACAGGGAGCGGGGCCAAGCTCTGGGGCCAACGTCCTGACTTTC. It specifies CASSLQGAGPSSGANVLTF.

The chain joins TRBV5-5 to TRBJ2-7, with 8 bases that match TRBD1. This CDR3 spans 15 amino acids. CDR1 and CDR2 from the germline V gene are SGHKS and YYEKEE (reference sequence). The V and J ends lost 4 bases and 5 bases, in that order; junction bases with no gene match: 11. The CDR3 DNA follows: TGTGCCAGCAGCCTATACGGACAGGGCTACGACGAGCAGTACGTC. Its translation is CASSLYGQGYDEQYV.

The CDR3 spells CAWRETGVDGYTF. The DNA for the CDR3 is TGTGCCTGGAGAGAAACAGGGGTGGATGGCTACACCTTC. The rearrangement links TRBV30 to TRBJ1-2, with 7 bases matching TRBD1. The CDR3 contains 13 residues. CDR1 GTSNPN and CDR2 SVGIG come from the germline V gene (reference sequence). Trimming removed 3 bases from V and 6 bases from J; junction bases left unmatched: 7.

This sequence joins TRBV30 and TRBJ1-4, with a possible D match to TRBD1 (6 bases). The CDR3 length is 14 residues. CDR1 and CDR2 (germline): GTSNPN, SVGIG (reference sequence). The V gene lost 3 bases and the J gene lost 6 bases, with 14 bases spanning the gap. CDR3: CAWRSRGRDEKLFF. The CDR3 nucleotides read TGTGCCTGGAGGTCGAGGGGGAGAGATGAAAAACTGTTTTTT.

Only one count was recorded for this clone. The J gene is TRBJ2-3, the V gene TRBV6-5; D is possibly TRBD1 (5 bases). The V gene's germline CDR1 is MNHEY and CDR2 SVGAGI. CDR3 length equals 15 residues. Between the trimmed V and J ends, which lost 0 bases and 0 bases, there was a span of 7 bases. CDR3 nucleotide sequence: TGTGCCAGCAGTTACTCAGGGGCTAGCACAGATACGCAGTATTTT. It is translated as CASSYSGASTDTQYF.

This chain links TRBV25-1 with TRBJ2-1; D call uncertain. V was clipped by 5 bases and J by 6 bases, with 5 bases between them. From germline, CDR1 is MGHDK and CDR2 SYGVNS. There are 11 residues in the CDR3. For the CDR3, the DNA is TGTGCCAGCAGTCTGTTCAATGAGCAGTTCTTC. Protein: CASSLFNEQFF.

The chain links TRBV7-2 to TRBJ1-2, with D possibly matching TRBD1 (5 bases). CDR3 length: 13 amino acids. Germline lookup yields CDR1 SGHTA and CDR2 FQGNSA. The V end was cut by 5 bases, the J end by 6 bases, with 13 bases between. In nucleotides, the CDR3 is TGTGCCAGCAGCCTCGCGGGGCACGATGGCTACACCTTC. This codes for CASSLAGHDGYTF.

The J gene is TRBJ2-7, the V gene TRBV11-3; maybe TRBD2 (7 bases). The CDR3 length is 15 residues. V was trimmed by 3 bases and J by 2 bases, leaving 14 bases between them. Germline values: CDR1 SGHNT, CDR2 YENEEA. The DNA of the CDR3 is TGTGCCAGCAGCTTGGGGGGGGCCAAAACCTACGAGCAGTACTTC. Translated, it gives CASSLGGAKTYEQYF.

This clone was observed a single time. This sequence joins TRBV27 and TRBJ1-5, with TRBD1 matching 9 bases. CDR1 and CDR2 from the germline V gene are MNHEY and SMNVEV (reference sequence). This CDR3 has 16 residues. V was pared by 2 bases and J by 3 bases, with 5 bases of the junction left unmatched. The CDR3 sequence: CASSLMGQGPNQPQHF. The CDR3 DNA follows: TGTGCCAGCAGTTTAATGGGACAGGGTCCCAATCAGCCCCAGCATTTT.

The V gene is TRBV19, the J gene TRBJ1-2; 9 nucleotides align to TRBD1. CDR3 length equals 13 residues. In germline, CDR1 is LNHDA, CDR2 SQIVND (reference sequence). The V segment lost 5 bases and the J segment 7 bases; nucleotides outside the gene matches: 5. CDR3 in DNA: TGTGCCAGTAGTTCGGACAGGGGCGGTGGCTACACCTTC. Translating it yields CASSSDRGGGYTF.